This TCR beta chain was retrieved from a study of blood T cell repertoires in COVID-19. Study as a whole: Collection of acute and convalescent COVID-19 samples took place in the United States, Italy and Spain. T cells, B-cell-depleted T cells, or PBMCs provided the cDNA or gDNA that served as material.

Germline-derived CDR1 and CDR2 are SEHNR and FQNEAQ (reference sequence). The CDR3 spans 15 residues. The V and J ends lost 4 bases and 4 bases, in that order; junction bases with no gene match: 8. Method: immunoSEQ multiplex PCR; TCRdb's copy keeps in-frame clones and lacks some. The sample carries roughly 140,000 clones, 87% recorded once. Participants spanned ages about 18 to 100 years and resided in fewer than 30 US areas. Which cohort a participant joined came from the clinical history participants gave. The chain uses TRBV7-9 and TRBJ2-5; 8 nucleotides match TRBD1. This clonotype originated in a man in his 60s who had recovered from COVID-19. Sequencing was performed on PBMCs or T cells enriched from blood (not recorded which). In DNA, the CDR3 is TGTGCCAGCAGCTCGGACAGGGCCGAAGCAGAGACCCAGTACTTC. This encodes CASSSDRAEAETQYF. Supplemented by reference TRBV7-9 and TRBJ2-5, the full variable domain reads DTGVSQNPRHKITKRGQNVTFRCDPISEHNRLYWYRQTLGQGPEFLTYFQNEAQLEKSRLLSDRFSAERPKGSFSTLEIQRTEQGDSAMYLCASSSDRAEAETQYFGPGTRLLVL.